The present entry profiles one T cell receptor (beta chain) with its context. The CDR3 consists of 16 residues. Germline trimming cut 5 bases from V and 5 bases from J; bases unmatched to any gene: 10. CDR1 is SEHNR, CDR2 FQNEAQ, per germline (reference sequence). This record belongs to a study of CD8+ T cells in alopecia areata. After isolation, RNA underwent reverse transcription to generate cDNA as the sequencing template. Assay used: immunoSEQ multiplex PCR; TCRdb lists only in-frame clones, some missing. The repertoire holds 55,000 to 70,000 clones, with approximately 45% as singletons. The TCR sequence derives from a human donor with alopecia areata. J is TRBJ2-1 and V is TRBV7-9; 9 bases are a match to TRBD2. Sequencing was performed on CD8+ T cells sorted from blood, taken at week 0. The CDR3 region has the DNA TGTGCCAGCAGCCGCCCCGGGACTAGCCGGAACAATGAGCAGTTCTTC. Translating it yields CASSRPGTSRNNEQFF.